The rows below give T cell receptor beta chains drawn from one sample of a study of T cell repertoires in cytomegalovirus infection. TCRdb re-analysed the reads in MiXCR, keeping a single row per CDR3 protein. The data hold 150,000 to 200,000 distinct CDR3 sequences, with about 28% observed a single time. The sample comprised PBMCs. These receptors were taken from a human donor in good health (CMV status not recorded). Some clones in this sample may be carry-over from other donors' samples. Both conserved end residues are part of each CDR3. The D gene is left open where the match is weak. Only some rows state a clone size, as once, few, many or a class for expanded clones.

j_call v_call d_call clone_size cdr3_nt cdr3_aa
TRBJ2-5 TRBV24-1 . few TGTGCCACCAGTGACGCTCGGGAGTCTCAAGAGACCCAGTACTTC CATSDARESQETQYF
TRBJ2-5 TRBV11-2 TRBD2 . TGTGCCAGCAGCTCCGGACTAGCGGGGGGGCCCGGGGAGACCCAGTACTTC CASSSGLAGGPGETQYF
TRBJ1-2 TRBV7-2 . many TGTGCCAGCAGATTTAACCGGGAGGGAAACGGCTACTATGGCTACACCTTC CASRFNREGNGYYGYTF
TRBJ2-5 TRBV20-1 TRBD1 few TGCAGTGCTAATGCCCGGACAGGGCGAATGGGTCAAGAGACCCAGTACTTC CSANARTGRMGQETQYF
TRBJ2-1 TRBV29-1 . . TGCAGCGTTATAAGAACGTCCTCGGAACAGTTCTTC CSVIRTSSEQFF
TRBJ1-2 TRBV10-3 . many TGTGCCATCAGTGAGTCGGGGACAAGCGCCTATGGCTACACCTTC CAISESGTSAYGYTF
TRBJ1-1 TRBV12-3/TRBV12-4 TRBD1 . TGTGCCAGCAGTACAGGGGATCGTGTCACTGAAGCTTTCTTT CASSTGDRVTEAFF
TRBJ2-7 TRBV12-3/TRBV12-4 . . TGTGCCAGCAGTTTCGACTCGGGGGTAAGGCAGTACTTC CASSFDSGVRQYF
TRBJ1-1 TRBV29-1 . . TGCAGCGTTGTTCTAGAAACGGGGACTGAAGCTTTCTTT CSVVLETGTEAFF
TRBJ2-2 TRBV12-5 TRBD1 once TGTGCTAGTGGTTTTAAACAGGGGTCGACCGGGGAGCTGTTTTTT CASGFKQGSTGELFF
TRBJ2-3 TRBV7-2 TRBD1 . TGTGCCAGCAGCTCCCGGGACAGGGGGCGAGATACGCAGTATTTT CASSSRDRGRDTQYF
TRBJ1-4 TRBV7-9 . . TGTGCCAGCAGCCCCCATGGGGAAAATGAAAAACTGTTTTTT CASSPHGENEKLFF